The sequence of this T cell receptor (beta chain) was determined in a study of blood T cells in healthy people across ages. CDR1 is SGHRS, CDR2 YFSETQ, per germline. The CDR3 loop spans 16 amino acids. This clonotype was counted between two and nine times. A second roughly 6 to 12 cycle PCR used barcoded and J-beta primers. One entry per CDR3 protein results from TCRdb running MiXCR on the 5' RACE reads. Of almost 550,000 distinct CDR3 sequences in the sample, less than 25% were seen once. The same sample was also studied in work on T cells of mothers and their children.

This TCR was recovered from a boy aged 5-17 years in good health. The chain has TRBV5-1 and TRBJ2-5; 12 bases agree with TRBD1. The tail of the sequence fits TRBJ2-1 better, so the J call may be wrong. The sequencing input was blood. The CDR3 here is CASNHRDRGRTNEQFF. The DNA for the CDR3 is TGCGCCAGCAATCACCGGGACAGGGGGCGCACAAATGAGCAGTTCTTC.